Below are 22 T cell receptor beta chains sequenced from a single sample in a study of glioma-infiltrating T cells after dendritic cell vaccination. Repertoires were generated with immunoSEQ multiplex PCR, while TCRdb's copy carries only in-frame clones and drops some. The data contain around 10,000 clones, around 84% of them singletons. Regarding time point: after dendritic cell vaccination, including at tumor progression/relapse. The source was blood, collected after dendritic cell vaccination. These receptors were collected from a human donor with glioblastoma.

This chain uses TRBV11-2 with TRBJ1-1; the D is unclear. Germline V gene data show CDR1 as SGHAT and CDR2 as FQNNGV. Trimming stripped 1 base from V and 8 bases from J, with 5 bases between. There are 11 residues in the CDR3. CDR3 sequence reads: CASSLVSEAFF. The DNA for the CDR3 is TGTGCCAGCAGCTTAGTGTCGGAAGCTTTCTTT.

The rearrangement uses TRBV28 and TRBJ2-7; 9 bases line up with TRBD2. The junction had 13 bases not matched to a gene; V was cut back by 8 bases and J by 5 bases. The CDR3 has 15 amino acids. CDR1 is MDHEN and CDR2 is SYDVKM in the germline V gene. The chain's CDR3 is CASLSAGGPSDEQYF. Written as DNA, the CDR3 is TGTGCCAGCCTCTCGGCGGGAGGGCCTAGCGACGAGCAGTACTTC.

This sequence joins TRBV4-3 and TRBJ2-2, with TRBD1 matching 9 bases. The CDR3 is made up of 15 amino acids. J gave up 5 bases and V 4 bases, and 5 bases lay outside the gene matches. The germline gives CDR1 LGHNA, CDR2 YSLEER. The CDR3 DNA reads TGCGCCAGCAGCCCGGACAGGGGAGGTACCGGGGAGCTGTTTTTT. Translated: CASSPDRGGTGELFF.

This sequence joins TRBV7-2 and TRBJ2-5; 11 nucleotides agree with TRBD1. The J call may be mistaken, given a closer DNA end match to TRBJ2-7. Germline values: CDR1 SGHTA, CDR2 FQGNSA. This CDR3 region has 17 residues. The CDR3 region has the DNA TGTGCCAGCAGTGTTAGGTCTTTGGGGACAGGGGGTTTCGAGCAGTACTTC. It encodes CASSVRSLGTGGFEQYF.

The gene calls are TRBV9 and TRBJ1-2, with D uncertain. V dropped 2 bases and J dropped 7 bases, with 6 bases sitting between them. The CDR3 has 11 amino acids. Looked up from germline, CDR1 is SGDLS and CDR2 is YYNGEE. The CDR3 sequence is CASSVPIGYTF. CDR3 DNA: TGTGCCAGCAGCGTCCCTATTGGCTACACCTTC. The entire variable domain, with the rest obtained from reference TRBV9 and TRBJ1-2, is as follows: DSGVTQTPKHLITATGQRVTLRCSPRSGDLSVYWYQQSLDQGLQFLIQYYNGEERAKGNILERFSAQQFPDLHSELNLSSLELGDSALYFCASSVPIGYTFGSGTRLTVV.

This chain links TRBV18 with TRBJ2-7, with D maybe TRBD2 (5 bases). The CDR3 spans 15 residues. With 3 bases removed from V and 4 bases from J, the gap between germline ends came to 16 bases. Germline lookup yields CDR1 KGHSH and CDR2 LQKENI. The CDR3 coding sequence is TGTGCCAGCTCACCTGCCCGGGATGTGTTGTACGAGCAGTACTTC. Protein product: CASSPARDVLYEQYF.

The CDR3: CASSSFGLGSYNEQFF. CDR3 nucleotide sequence: TGTGCCAGCAGCTCCTTCGGGTTAGGCTCCTACAATGAGCAGTTCTTC. V is TRBV13 and J is TRBJ2-1, with D unresolved. This CDR3 comprises 16 residues. CDR1 is PRHDT and CDR2 is FYEKMQ in the germline V gene (reference sequence). The germline V and J ends were trimmed by 4 bases and 0 bases, with 13 bases remaining between them.

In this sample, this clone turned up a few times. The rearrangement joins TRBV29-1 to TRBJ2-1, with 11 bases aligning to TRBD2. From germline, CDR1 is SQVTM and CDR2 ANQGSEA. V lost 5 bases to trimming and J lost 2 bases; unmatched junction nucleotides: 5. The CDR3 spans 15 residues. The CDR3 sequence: CSVLPGLAAYNEQFF. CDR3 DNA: TGCAGCGTTTTACCGGGACTAGCGGCCTACAATGAGCAGTTCTTC.

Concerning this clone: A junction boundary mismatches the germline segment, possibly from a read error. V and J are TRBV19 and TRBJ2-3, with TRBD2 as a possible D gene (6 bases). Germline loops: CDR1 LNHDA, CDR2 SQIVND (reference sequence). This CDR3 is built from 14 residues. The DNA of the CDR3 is TGTGCCACCAGCGGGCTGACGAGCACTGATACGCAGTATTTT. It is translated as CATSGLTSTDTQYF.

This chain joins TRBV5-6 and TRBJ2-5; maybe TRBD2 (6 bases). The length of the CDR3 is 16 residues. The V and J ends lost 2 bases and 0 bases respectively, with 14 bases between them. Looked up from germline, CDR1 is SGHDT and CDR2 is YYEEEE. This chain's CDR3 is CASSFSGVGHQETQYF. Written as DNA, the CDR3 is TGTGCCAGCAGCTTCTCGGGGGTCGGGCACCAAGAGACCCAGTACTTC.

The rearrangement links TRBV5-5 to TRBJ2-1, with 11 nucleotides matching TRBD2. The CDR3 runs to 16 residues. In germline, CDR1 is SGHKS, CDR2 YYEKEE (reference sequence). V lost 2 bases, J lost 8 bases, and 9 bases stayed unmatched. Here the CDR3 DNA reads TGTGCCAGCAGCTTATCAGCGGGACTAGCGGTTCATGAGCAGTTCTTC. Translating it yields CASSLSAGLAVHEQFF.

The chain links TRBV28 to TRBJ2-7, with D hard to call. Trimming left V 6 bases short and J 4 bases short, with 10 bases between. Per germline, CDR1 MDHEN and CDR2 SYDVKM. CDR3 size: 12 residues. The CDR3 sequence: CASRSPKYEQYF. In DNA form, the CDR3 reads TGTGCCAGCAGATCCCCTAAGTACGAGCAGTACTTC. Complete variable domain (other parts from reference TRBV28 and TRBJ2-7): DVKVTQSSRYLVKRTGEKVFLECVQDMDHENMFWYRQDPGLGLRLIYFSYDVKMKEKGDIPEGYSVSREKKERFSLILESASTNQTSMYLCASRSPKYEQYFGPGTRLTVT.

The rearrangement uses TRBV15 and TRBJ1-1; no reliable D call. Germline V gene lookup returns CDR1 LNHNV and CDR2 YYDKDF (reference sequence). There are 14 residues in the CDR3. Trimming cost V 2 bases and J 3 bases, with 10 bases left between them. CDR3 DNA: TGTGCCACCAGCAGACGTTCAAGCGACACTGAAGCTTTCTTT. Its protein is CATSRRSSDTEAFF.

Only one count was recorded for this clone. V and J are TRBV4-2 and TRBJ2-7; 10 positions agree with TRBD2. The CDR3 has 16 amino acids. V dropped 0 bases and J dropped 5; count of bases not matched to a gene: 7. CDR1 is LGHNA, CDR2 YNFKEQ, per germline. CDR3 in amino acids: CASSQEASGSYDEQYF. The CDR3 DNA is TGTGCCAGCAGCCAAGAGGCTAGCGGGAGTTACGACGAGCAGTACTTC.

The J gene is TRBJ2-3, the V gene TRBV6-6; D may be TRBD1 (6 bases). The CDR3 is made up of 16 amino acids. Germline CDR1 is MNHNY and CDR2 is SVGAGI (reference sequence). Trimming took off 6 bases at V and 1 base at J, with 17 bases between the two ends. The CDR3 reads CASSSSLRQGTDTQYF. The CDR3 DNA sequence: TGTGCCAGCAGCTCTTCGTTGAGACAGGGCACAGATACGCAGTATTTT.

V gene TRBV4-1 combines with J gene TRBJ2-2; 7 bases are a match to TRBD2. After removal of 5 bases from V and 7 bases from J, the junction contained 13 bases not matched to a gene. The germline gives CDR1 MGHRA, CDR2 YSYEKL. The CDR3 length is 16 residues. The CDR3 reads CASSSRTRGVIGELFF. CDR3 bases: TGCGCCAGCAGCTCTAGAACTCGGGGGGTAATCGGGGAGCTGTTTTTT.

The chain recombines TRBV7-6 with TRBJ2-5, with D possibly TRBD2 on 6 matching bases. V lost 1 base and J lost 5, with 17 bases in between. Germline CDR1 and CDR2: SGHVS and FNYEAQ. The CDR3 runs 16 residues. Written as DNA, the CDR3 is TGTGCCAGCAGCTTAGGTGTGGGGCTAGCGAAGGAGACCCAGTACTTC. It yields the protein CASSLGVGLAKETQYF.

The CDR3 DNA is TGTGCCAGTAAAGCCGGGACAGGCTACAATGAGCAGTTCTTC. Protein sequence: CASKAGTGYNEQFF. This chain links TRBV19 with TRBJ2-1; 8 nucleotides agree with TRBD1. Trimming at V came to 7 bases and at J to 3 bases, leaving 5 bases not matched to a gene. This CDR3 has 14 amino acids. Germline V CDR1 and CDR2: LNHDA, SQIVND (reference sequence).

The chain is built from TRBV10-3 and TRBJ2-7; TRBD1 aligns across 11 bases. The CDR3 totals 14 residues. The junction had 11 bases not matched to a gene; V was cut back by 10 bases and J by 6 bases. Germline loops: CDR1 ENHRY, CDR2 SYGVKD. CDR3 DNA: TGTGCCACGACTACCGGGACAGGGGGTCTCGAGCAGTACTTC. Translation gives CATTTGTGGLEQYF.

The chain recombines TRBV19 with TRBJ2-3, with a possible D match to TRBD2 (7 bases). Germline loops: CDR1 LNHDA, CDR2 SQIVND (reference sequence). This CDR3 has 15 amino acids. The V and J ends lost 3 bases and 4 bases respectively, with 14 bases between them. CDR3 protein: CASSIAGAGADTQYF. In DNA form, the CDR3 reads TGTGCCAGTAGTATTGCGGGGGCTGGCGCAGATACGCAGTATTTT. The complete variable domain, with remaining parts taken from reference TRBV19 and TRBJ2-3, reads DGGITQSPKYLFRKEGQNVTLSCEQNLNHDAMYWYRQDPGQGLRLIYYSQIVNDFQKGDIAEGYSVSREKKESFPLTVTSAQKNPTAFYLCASSIAGAGADTQYFGPGTRLTVL.

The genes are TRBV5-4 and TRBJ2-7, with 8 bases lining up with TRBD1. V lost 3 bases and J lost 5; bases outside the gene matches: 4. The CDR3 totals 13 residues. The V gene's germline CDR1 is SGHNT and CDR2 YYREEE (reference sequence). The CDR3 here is CASSWGQEDEQYF. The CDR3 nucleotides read TGTGCCAGCAGCTGGGGACAGGAAGACGAGCAGTACTTC.

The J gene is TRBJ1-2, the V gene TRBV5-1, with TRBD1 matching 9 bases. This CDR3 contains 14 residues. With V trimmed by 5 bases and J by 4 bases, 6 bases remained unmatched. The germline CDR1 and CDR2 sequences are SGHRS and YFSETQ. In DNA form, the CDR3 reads TGCGCCAGCAGGCCCGGGACAGGGCCCTATGGCTACACCTTC. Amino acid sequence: CASRPGTGPYGYTF.